This T cell receptor (beta chain) was recorded in a study of T cell repertoires in cytomegalovirus infection. In regard to this clonotype: Its matching antigen is unknown.

MiXCR, applied by TCRdb to the reads, yields one record per CDR3 protein. This table has about 920,000 distinct CDR3 sequences, roughly 30% appearing once. The sample in question was cultured CD8+ T cells from PBMCs, obtained from culture after CMV antigen stimulation. The receptor's source is a human donor in good health (CMV status not recorded). Some clones in this sample may be carry-over from other donors' samples.

The CDR3 spells CSALVLRVTNTEAFF. The CDR3 DNA reads TGCAGCGCCTTAGTACTCAGGGTGACGAACACTGAAGCTTTCTTT. The V and J genes are TRBV29-1 and TRBJ1-1; D might be TRBD1 (5 bases). Trimming shortened V by 7 bases and J by 1 base, and 19 bases separated the two germline ends. The germline gives CDR1 SQVTM, CDR2 ANQGSEA. This CDR3 is built from 15 residues.